This T cell receptor beta chain is from a study of blood T cell repertoires in COVID-19 (dated by TCRdb to about 2020). Study-wide context: The collaborator samples originated in the United States, Italy and Spain and spanned the acute and convalescent phases of COVID-19. Where HLA class I and class II types were available, the types were taken from metadata supplied by the sample provider, not from assay-based typing. Subjects who had been exposed to COVID-19, were actively infected with it, or had recovered from it provided the deeply sampled blood TCRbeta repertoires that made up the dataset. A freely available public database, intended as a resource for researchers studying the immune response to SARS-CoV-2, is where the repertoires were released. Sample metadata almost always included a de-identified subject ID, COVID-19 status, age in years and sex. The samples were drawn from two sources: the first 160 participants of the ongoing ImmuneRACE study, and over 950 subjects contributed by 6 global collaborators. The material from the prospective study consisted of cDNA or gDNA derived from T cells, B-cell-depleted T cells, or PBMCs.

General conclusions and limits of the study: Clinical and demographic metadata were provided uncurated, with the amount varying by source and participant.

Concerning this clone itself: Its antigen has not been determined. No base quality information exists; no much larger clone differs at one position.

The CDR3 sequence holds 13 residues, the cysteine and phenylalanine included. This entry keeps only the CDR3 DNA: 39 bases, framed from base 1. Ends trimmed: V by 5 bases, J by 4 bases; bases unmatched to a gene: 4. The germline V gene sets CDR1 to SGHTA and CDR2 to FQGNSA. TCRbeta CDR3 regions were amplified from genomic DNA using the immunoSEQ Assay, a bias-controlled multiplex PCR. From the authors' description of their analysis: Nucleated cell counts per sample were estimated from amplification of reference gene primers within the assay. To quantify the absolute abundance of each unique TCRbeta CDR3 rearrangement, sequence reads were collapsed and filtered. For each sample, productive Simpson clonality was calculated by taking the square root of Simpson's diversity index across productive rearrangements. What TCRdb holds here is the immuneACCESS table cut down to in-frame rearrangements. Part of the clones is not present; checked against another copy, under half of the missing clones reflect an unresolved V gene, and the others are unexplained. That table is the source of V, J and clone size, and D and trimming were worked out from the DNA. The sample table shows some 250,000 clones, and roughly 86% are seen once. The leading ten clones occupy approximately 6.8% of the sample.

The collaborating institutions used their own protocols to collect whole blood in K2EDTA tubes. For TCRbeta analysis, collaborator samples were shipped as frozen whole blood, as isolated PBMCs, or as DNA extracted from either sample type. This receptor was taken from a woman aged 70-85 years with active or convalescent COVID-19. Sequenced material: peripheral blood. The chain was built from TRBV7-2 and TRBJ1-2; a stretch of 7 junction bases matches TRBD1. The nucleotide sequence is TGTGCCAGCAGCCCTGGGACAGTCTATGGCTACACCTTC. This yields the protein CASSPGTVYGYTF.